This entry describes one TCR beta chain. Its antigen is not identified. Germline V lookup: CDR1 LGHNA, CDR2 YNFKEQ. This CDR3 region has 16 residues. V trimming: 6 bases; J trimming: 5 bases; junction bases outside the gene matches: 5. These data originate in a study of beta chain features in type 1 diabetes. Regarding the study as a whole: The similarity of naive, central memory and Treg TCRB repertoires appeared greater among patients than among healthy donors.

Cell sorting via CD45RO/CCR7/CD25/CD127/CD95/CD27 was performed to obtain CD4+ naive, central memory, regulatory and stem cell-like memory cells. Expressed TCRB transcripts were sequenced, since all the RNA that had been isolated was reverse transcribed. Measured with immunoSEQ multiplex PCR; TCRdb has only the in-frame clones, and not every one. The table shows about 900,000 clones, with roughly 17% occurring only once. This chain connects TRBV4-2 to TRBJ2-2; the match to TRBD2 covers 14 bases. The receptor was isolated from a woman under 30 in good health. Material for sequencing was naive CD4+ T cells from blood. CDR3 amino acids: CASRPRLAGGTGELFF. CDR3 sequence (DNA): TGTGCCAGCAGACCGCGACTAGCGGGAGGGACCGGGGAGCTGTTTTTT.